The 30 T cell receptor beta chains below were found in one sample sequenced in a study of shared clonotypes between healthy human individuals (dated by TCRdb to the early 2020s). The library was obtained by the immunoSEQ multiplex PCR assay. TCRdb mirrors the immuneACCESS table, restricted to in-frame sequences. Some clones are absent from its copies; in checked studies, under half trace to an unresolved V gene, and the reason for the others is unknown. The sample data list under 1,100,000 clones, and around 78% of these were observed just once. The ten largest clonotypes hold 0.55% to 0.7% of the sample. The sequencing sample was made of memory CD4+ T cells from PBMCs. Read against the paper, the sample's cell subset or site label means: CD45RA-negative fraction. The receptors come from a man aged 18 to 30 in good health. Some clones in this sample may be carry-over from other donors' samples.

V usage is TRBV6-1 and J usage is TRBJ1-5; no firm D call. V shed 10 bases and J shed 0 bases, with 7 bases lying between them. The CDR3 sequence is 12 residues long. Germline V CDR1 and CDR2: MNHNS, SASEGT. CDR3 amino acids: CATQYSNQPQHF. CDR3 nucleotide sequence: TGTGCCACTCAATATAGCAATCAGCCCCAGCATTTT.

This clone was counted many times. V gene TRBV18 combines with J gene TRBJ1-2; D remains unclear. The CDR3 has 14 residues. Germline lookup yields CDR1 KGHSH and CDR2 LQKENI. The V end was cut by 6 bases, the J end by 2 bases, with 13 bases between. For the CDR3, the DNA is TGTGCCAGCTCGCTCGGGGATCAGAACTATGGCTACACCTTC. Its translation: CASSLGDQNYGYTF.

The rearrangement uses TRBV5-4 and TRBJ1-1, with a weak D call TRBD1 (6 bases). The CDR3 extends over 15 amino acids. Germline values: CDR1 SGHNT, CDR2 YYREEE (reference sequence). Trimming cost V 2 bases and J 6 bases, with 17 bases left between them. CDR3 sequence reads: CASSFSDRTFSEAFF. The CDR3 DNA reads TGTGCCAGCAGCTTTTCGGACAGAACTTTCTCTGAAGCTTTCTTT.

The chain uses TRBV7-9 and TRBJ2-3, with TRBD1 matching over 9 bases. Germline lookup yields CDR1 SEHNR and CDR2 FQNEAQ (reference sequence). The CDR3 has 15 amino acids. V gave up 5 bases and J gave up 2 bases; unmatched junction bases: 5. CDR3: CASSPGDRDTDTQYF. The CDR3 DNA is TGTGCCAGCAGCCCCGGGGACAGGGACACAGATACGCAGTATTTT.

The sample holds one count of this clone. The rearrangement joins TRBV7-9 to TRBJ2-7; 11 nucleotides align to TRBD1. V was pared by 5 bases and J by 4 bases, with 7 bases of the junction left unmatched. In germline, CDR1 is SEHNR, CDR2 FQNEAQ (reference sequence). The CDR3 is made up of 15 amino acids. The CDR3 reads CASSPRTGGRYEQYF. As DNA, the CDR3 is TGTGCCAGCAGCCCCCGGACAGGGGGCAGGTACGAGCAGTACTTC.

The chain carries TRBV10-3 and TRBJ2-7; D gene ambiguous. This CDR3 region has 12 residues. CDR1 is ENHRY, CDR2 SYGVKD, per germline. V lost 10 bases and J lost 0, with 10 bases in between. CDR3 protein: CASLSSSYEQYF. The CDR3 nucleotides are TGTGCCAGCCTCAGTAGCTCCTACGAGCAGTACTTC.

CDR3 amino acids: CASGQLHGNTIYF. Here the CDR3 DNA reads TGTGCCAGCGGACAGCTTCACGGAAACACCATATATTTT. This chain links TRBV6-4 with TRBJ1-3; D is perhaps TRBD1 (6 bases). Trimming shortened V by 8 bases and J by 4 bases, and 12 bases separated the two germline ends. Germline V gene data show CDR1 as MRHNA and CDR2 as SNTAGT. The CDR3 sequence is 13 residues long.

This chain connects TRBV13 to TRBJ2-7, with D possibly being TRBD2 (5 bases). Per the germline V gene, CDR1 is PRHDT and CDR2 is FYEKMQ (reference sequence). Trimming took 6 bases from V and 4 from J, leaving 10 bases between them. The CDR3 spans 12 residues. CDR3 in DNA: TGTGCCAGCAGGGGTAGAGGGTACGAGCAGTACTTC. As protein: CASRGRGYEQYF.

This rearrangement joins TRBV7-9 to TRBJ2-3; 11 bases are a match to TRBD2. The length of the CDR3 is 19 residues. CDR1 is SEHNR and CDR2 is FQNEAQ in the germline V gene (reference sequence). J gave up 0 bases and V 3 bases, and 11 bases lay outside the gene matches. CDR3 sequence: CASSFGLAGGGTSTDTQYF. The CDR3 DNA follows: TGTGCCAGCAGCTTCGGGCTAGCGGGGGGCGGAACTAGCACAGATACGCAGTATTTT.

The chain recombines TRBV9 with TRBJ2-2; a weak D match, TRBD1 (6 bases). CDR1 is SGDLS and CDR2 is YYNGEE in the germline V gene. The CDR3 has 16 amino acids. The V end lost 0 bases, the J end lost 3 bases, and 12 bases lay between the germline ends. The CDR3 is CASSVDAGVHTGELFF. CDR3 nucleotides: TGTGCCAGCAGCGTAGATGCAGGGGTACACACCGGGGAGCTGTTTTTT.

On this clone itself: It differs at one base from a far larger clone, so likely a read error. This chain joins TRBV30 and TRBJ2-1; no reliable D call. CDR3 size: 13 residues. From germline, CDR1 is GTSNPN and CDR2 SVGIG (reference sequence). The CDR3 region is CAWRVDRYNEQLF. In DNA, the CDR3 is TGTGCCTGGAGAGTAGACCGTTACAATGAGCAGCTCTTC.

A note on this clone: One end of the junction does not line up with germline, which may come from a read error. The chain recombines TRBV5-4 with TRBJ2-7, with TRBD2 identical over 16 bases. This CDR3 comprises 17 residues. Germline V lookup: CDR1 SGHNT, CDR2 YYREEE (reference sequence). CDR3 in amino acids: CASSFGTSGRASHEQYF. As DNA, the CDR3 is TGTGCCAGCAGCTTCGGGACTAGCGGGAGGGCCTCCCACGAGCAGTACTTC.

The rearrangement joins TRBV7-8 to TRBJ2-5; D remains ambiguous. The CDR3 loop spans 14 amino acids. V lost 4 bases to trimming and J lost 3 bases, with 12 bases between them. Germline V gene data show CDR1 as SGHVS and CDR2 as FQNEAQ. The CDR3 sequence is CASSSGLREETQYF. CDR3 nucleotides: TGTGCCAGCAGCTCTGGGCTTCGAGAAGAGACCCAGTACTTC.

This chain uses TRBV11-2 with TRBJ1-1, with unresolved D. This CDR3 region has 14 residues. CDR1 is SGHAT and CDR2 is FQNNGV in the germline V gene. Trimming removed 3 bases from V and 0 bases from J, with 8 bases in between. As DNA, the CDR3 is TGTGCCAGCAGCTTCCGACGGGTGAACACTGAAGCTTTCTTT. Its translation: CASSFRRVNTEAFF. Looking up the rest from reference TRBV11-2 and TRBJ1-1 gives the full variable domain: EAGVAQSPRYKIIEKRQSVAFWCNPISGHATLYWYQQILGQGPKLLIQFQNNGVVDDSQLPKDRFSAERLKGVDSTLKIQPAKLEDSAVYLCASSFRRVNTEAFFGQGTRLTVV.

The chain links TRBV28 to TRBJ1-1, with unresolved D. Germline-derived CDR1 and CDR2 are MDHEN and SYDVKM. The length of the CDR3 is 13 residues. V shed 5 bases and J shed 4 bases, with 11 bases lying between them. This CDR3 is CASSPPPSTEAFF. As DNA, the CDR3 is TGTGCCAGCAGTCCGCCGCCAAGCACTGAAGCTTTCTTT.

This clone turned up a few times. V gene TRBV7-3 combines with J gene TRBJ2-5, with a possible D match to TRBD1 (6 bases). Germline V CDR1 and CDR2: SGHTA, FQGTGA. The CDR3 is 15 amino acids. Trimming removed 4 bases from V and 2 bases from J, with 14 bases in between. This chain's CDR3 is CASSSQGGEQETQYF. Here the CDR3 DNA reads TGTGCCAGCAGCTCACAGGGTGGGGAGCAAGAGACCCAGTACTTC.

CDR3 in amino acids: CAISERERWAEAFF. DNA for the CDR3: TGTGCCATCAGTGAAAGGGAAAGGTGGGCTGAAGCTTTCTTT. The J gene is TRBJ1-1, the V gene TRBV10-3; no clear D gene. This CDR3 comprises 14 residues. V gave up 3 bases and J gave up 6 bases, with 14 bases separating them. Looked up from germline, CDR1 is ENHRY and CDR2 is SYGVKD.

The rearrangement uses TRBV18 and TRBJ2-4, with a possible D match to TRBD2 (6 bases). Trimming removed 4 bases at V and 5 bases at J, with 15 bases between. This CDR3 is 15 amino acids long. In germline, CDR1 is KGHSH, CDR2 LQKENI. CDR3 sequence (DNA): TGTGCCAGCTCACGGCCCTTCGGGGGTGAAAACATTCAGTACTTC. Protein product: CASSRPFGGENIQYF. Full variable domain (outside the CDR3, taken from reference TRBV18 and TRBJ2-4): NAGVMQNPRHLVRRRGQEARLRCSPMKGHSHVYWYRQLPEEGLKFMVYLQKENIIDESGMPKERFSAEFPKEGPSILRIQQVVRGDSAAYFCASSRPFGGENIQYFGAGTRLSVL.

The V and J genes are TRBV28 and TRBJ2-7; a possible D gene is TRBD1 (5 bases). There are 14 residues in the CDR3. The ends were cut back, 1 base at V and 3 bases at J, with 10 bases in the middle. The germline V gene has CDR1 MDHEN and CDR2 SYDVKM. Here the CDR3 DNA reads TGTGCCAGCAGTTTATACAGGAAAGTCTACGAGCAGTACTTC. It yields the protein CASSLYRKVYEQYF.

To note about this clone: A read error may be the cause here, since a much bigger clone is one base away. Given the absence of the conserved phenylalanine or tryptophan at the CDR3 end, a read error is likely. This chain uses TRBV4-3 with TRBJ1-1; no reliable D call. The V end lost 5 bases, the J end lost 0 bases, and 7 bases lay between the germline ends. Germline values: CDR1 LGHNA, CDR2 YSLEER. This CDR3 comprises 13 residues. DNA of the CDR3: TGCGCCAGCAGCGCTGAGATGAACACTGAAGCTTTCCTT. Translated: CASSAEMNTEAFL.

The chain has TRBV9 and TRBJ1-4; 8 positions agree with TRBD1. Germline V gene data show CDR1 as SGDLS and CDR2 as YYNGEE. V dropped 0 bases and J dropped 4; count of bases not matched to a gene: 5. The CDR3 loop spans 16 amino acids. CDR3 nucleotides: TGTGCCAGCAGCGTAGACAGGGGGGGCCTTAATGAAAAACTGTTTTTT. Protein: CASSVDRGGLNEKLFF.

V is TRBV27 and J is TRBJ2-7; no clear D. There are 14 residues in the CDR3. The germline gives CDR1 MNHEY, CDR2 SMNVEV (reference sequence). Between the trimmed V and J ends, which lost 1 base and 2 bases, there was a span of 9 bases. The CDR3 DNA reads as TGTGCCAGCAGTTTATTGGGGTTCCCCTACGAGCAGTACTTC. Translation gives CASSLLGFPYEQYF.

The J gene is TRBJ2-7, the V gene TRBV21-1; no DNA check was done on the table's D call, TRBD1. TRBV21-1 is designated a pseudogene. This CDR3 has 14 amino acids. In DNA, the CDR3 is TGTGCCAGCATTCCGGACAGGTACGCGTACGAGCAGTACTTC. This codes for CASIPDRYAYEQYF.

This clone was counted many times. J is TRBJ1-1 and V is TRBV28, with a tentative D call TRBD1 (6 bases). With 7 bases removed from V and 1 base from J, the gap between germline ends came to 13 bases. Germline V gives CDR1 MDHEN, CDR2 SYDVKM. This CDR3 contains 14 residues. This CDR3 is CASTIGQRNTEAFF. CDR3 nucleotide sequence: TGTGCCAGCACCATTGGACAGAGGAACACTGAAGCTTTCTTT.

The J gene is TRBJ1-2, the V gene TRBV6-1, with 9 bases matching TRBD1. Trimming cost V 6 bases and J 8 bases; bases outside gene matches: 7. Germline CDR1 is MNHNS and CDR2 is SASEGT. The length of the CDR3 is 13 residues. The CDR3 nucleotides are TGTGCCAGCAGAGAACAGGGGGCAGGCGGCTACACCTTC. Its translation: CASREQGAGGYTF.

This rearrangement joins TRBV2 to TRBJ2-2; a weak D match, TRBD2 (7 bases). This CDR3 has 15 residues. Germline V gene lookup returns CDR1 SNHLY and CDR2 FYNNEI. V was clipped by 7 bases and J by 7 bases, with 19 bases between them. The CDR3 bases are TGTGCCAGCAATACCTACAGGGAGGGGAACGGGGAGCTGTTTTTT. Translated, it gives CASNTYREGNGELFF. Full variable domain (missing parts from reference TRBV2 and TRBJ2-2): EPEVTQTPSHQVTQMGQEVILRCVPISNHLYFYWYRQILGQKVEFLVSFYNNEISEKSEIFDDQFSVERPDGSNFTLKIRSTKLEDSAMYFCASNTYREGNGELFFGEGSRLTVL.

In DNA form, the CDR3 reads TGTGCCACCAGCCTCGCACTAGCGGGAGGACGCGAGCAGTACTTC. This gives the protein CATSLALAGGREQYF. The chain employs TRBV15 and TRBJ2-7; TRBD2 aligns across 12 bases. The CDR3 loop spans 15 amino acids. The V and J ends lost 5 bases and 6 bases, in that order; junction bases with no gene match: 8. Germline loops: CDR1 LNHNV, CDR2 YYDKDF (reference sequence).

The CDR3 coding sequence is TGTGCCAGCAGCTTAGCAGCGTATGACACTGAAGCTTTCTTT. Encoded protein: CASSLAAYDTEAFF. V gene TRBV13 combines with J gene TRBJ1-1; D is ambiguous. V lost 1 base and J lost 3, with 9 bases in between. The V gene's germline CDR1 is PRHDT and CDR2 FYEKMQ (reference sequence). The CDR3 totals 14 residues.

The CDR3 loop reads CASSSPGLEDTGELFF. The CDR3 DNA is TGTGCCAGCAGCTCCCCGGGACTAGAAGACACCGGGGAGCTGTTTTTT. The chain carries TRBV5-4 and TRBJ2-2; 8 bases agree with TRBD2. The CDR3 extends over 16 amino acids. Trimming took 3 bases from V and 3 from J; bases not matched to a gene: 7. CDR1 and CDR2 (germline): SGHNT, YYREEE (reference sequence).

The table lists this clone with many counts. This chain uses TRBV28 with TRBJ2-5; TRBD2 aligns across 8 bases. Germline values: CDR1 MDHEN, CDR2 SYDVKM. CDR3 size: 13 residues. Trimming at V came to 7 bases and at J to 5 bases, leaving 6 bases not matched to a gene. The CDR3 bases are TGTGCCAGCAAGGTAGCGGGGTCGGAGACCCAGTACTTC. Translated: CASKVAGSETQYF.